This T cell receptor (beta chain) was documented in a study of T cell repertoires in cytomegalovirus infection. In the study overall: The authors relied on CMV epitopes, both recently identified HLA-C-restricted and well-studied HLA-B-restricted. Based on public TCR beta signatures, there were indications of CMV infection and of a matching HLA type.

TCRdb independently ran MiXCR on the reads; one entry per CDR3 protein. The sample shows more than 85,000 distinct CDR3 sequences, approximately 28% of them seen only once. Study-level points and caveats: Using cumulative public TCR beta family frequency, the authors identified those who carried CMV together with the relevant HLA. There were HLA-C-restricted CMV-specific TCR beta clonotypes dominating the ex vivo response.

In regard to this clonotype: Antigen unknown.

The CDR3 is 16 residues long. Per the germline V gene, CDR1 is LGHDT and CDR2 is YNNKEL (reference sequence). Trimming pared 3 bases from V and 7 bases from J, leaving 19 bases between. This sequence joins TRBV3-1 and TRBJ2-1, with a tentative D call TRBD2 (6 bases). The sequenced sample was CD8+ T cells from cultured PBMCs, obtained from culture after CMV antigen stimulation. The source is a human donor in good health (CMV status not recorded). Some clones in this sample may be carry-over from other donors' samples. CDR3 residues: CASSQPGDLRGNEQFF. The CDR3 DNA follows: TGTGCCAGCAGCCAGCCGGGGGACCTAAGGGGTAATGAGCAGTTCTTC.